This paragraph reports one T cell receptor beta chain. The data are from a study of T-cell reconstitution after alpha-beta-depleted transplantation in children. Unique molecular identifiers were incorporated during preparation of the TCRbeta library. TCRdb recomputed calls from the PCR reads with MiXCR, one row per CDR3 protein. Of 300,000 to 400,000 distinct CDR3 sequences listed, roughly 15% are singletons. Per germline, CDR1 LGHDT and CDR2 YNNKEL (reference sequence). The CDR3 spans 16 residues. Trimming shortened V by 3 bases and J by 2 bases, and 14 bases separated the two germline ends. The receptor was isolated from a human donor who donated a stem cell graft to a child with Fanconi anemia. V is TRBV3-1 and J is TRBJ2-1, with a weak D call TRBD2 (6 bases). Specimen: PBMCs, collected from the stem cell graft. CDR3 DNA sequence: TGTGCCAGCAGCCATGAGAGGCGGGGAACCTACAATGAGCAGTTCTTC. Its translation is CASSHERRGTYNEQFF.